This section outlines one T cell receptor beta chain sequence together with its context. CDR1 and CDR2 (germline): MNHEY, SVGAGI. This CDR3 region has 13 residues. J lost 8 bases, V lost 6 bases, and 10 bases had no gene match. These data originate in a study of blood T cells in healthy people across ages. A second PCR of 7 to 11 cycles used a sample-barcoded 5' primer and a J-beta primer mix. One entry per CDR3 protein, called by TCRdb with MiXCR from the 5' RACE reads. Altogether some 1,000,000 distinct CDR3 sequences are present, around 25% being singletons, with the ten largest covering approximately 0.75%. Individuals who donated were healthy Caucasians from Russia aged roughly 6 to 90. A further study also used this sample, focusing on T cells of mothers and their children.

The rearrangement joins TRBV6-5 to TRBJ2-7; TRBD1 matches at 7 bases. This clonotype was obtained from a girl aged 2 to 9 in good health. Sample: blood. Written as DNA, the CDR3 is TGTGCCAGCAGCCAAAGGGTCAGGGGGAAGCAGTACTTC. This encodes CASSQRVRGKQYF.